Listed below are T cell receptor beta chains from one sample, sequenced in a study of shared clonotypes between healthy human individuals. Assay used: immunoSEQ multiplex PCR; TCRdb lists only in-frame clones, some missing. The sample includes about 380,000 clones, 90% to 98% of them seen just once. The specimen was memory CD8+ T cells sorted from blood. The receptor source for this set is a young man in good health. The CDR3 runs from the conserved cysteine through the conserved F or W. Fields, in order: D gene, J gene, clone size, V gene, CDR3 protein, CDR3 DNA. A D gene is named only where the DNA matches it firmly. Only some rows state a clone size, as once, few, many or a class for expanded clones.

- TRBJ2-7 once TRBV11-3 CASSQDSSYEQYF TGTGCCAGCAGCCAGGACAGTTCTTACGAGCAGTACTTC
TRBD1 TRBJ2-7 - TRBV25-1 CASSEDRGLSYEQYF TGTGCCAGCAGTGAAGACAGGGGCCTCTCCTACGAGCAGTACTTC
TRBD1 TRBJ2-7 once TRBV2 CASSGQGPYEQYF TGTGCCAGCAGTGGACAGGGGCCCTACGAGCAGTACTTC
- TRBJ2-1 - TRBV5-6 CASSPRLDRGEQFF TGTGCCAGCAGTCCTCGACTAGACCGGGGTGAGCAGTTCTTC
- TRBJ1-2 - TRBV27 CASSRTRGPNYGYTF TGTGCCAGCAGTCGTACGCGGGGACCTAACTATGGCTACACCTTC
- TRBJ1-2 - TRBV15 CATSEINYGYTF TGTGCCACCAGCGAGATCAACTATGGCTACACCTTC
- TRBJ2-3 - TRBV7-9 CASRGLGVYSTDTQYF TGTGCCAGCAGAGGGCTGGGGGTCTACTCCACAGATACGCAGTATTTT
- TRBJ2-7 - TRBV30 CAWKMSSAYEQYF TGTGCCTGGAAGATGTCTAGCGCCTACGAGCAGTACTTC
TRBD2 TRBJ2-5 - TRBV19 CASSTRFRAGEGTQYF TGTGCCAGTAGTACGCGCTTTCGGGCGGGAGAGGGGACCCAGTACTTC
- TRBJ2-6 - TRBV6-5 CASRPFSGANVLTF TGTGCCAGCAGGCCTTTCTCTGGGGCCAACGTCCTGACTTTC
TRBD2 TRBJ2-5 - TRBV9 CASSPYEREKETQYF TGTGCCAGCAGCCCCTACGAGCGGGAGAAAGAGACCCAGTACTTC
- TRBJ2-7 once TRBV4-1 CASSQDPRQGEQYF TGCGCCAGCAGCCAAGACCCCAGGCAAGGGGAGCAGTACTTC
TRBD2 TRBJ2-7 once TRBV7-2 CASSLAPAGGSAYEQYF TGTGCCAGCAGCTTAGCCCCCGCCGGCGGGAGCGCCTACGAGCAGTACTTC
- TRBJ1-3 - TRBV29-1 CSVAGGRSGNTIYF TGCAGCGTTGCTGGTGGGCGCTCTGGAAACACCATATATTTT
TRBD2 TRBJ2-7 - TRBV13 CASSLDASGMSEQYF TGTGCCAGCAGCTTAGATGCTAGCGGGATGAGCGAGCAGTACTTC
- TRBJ1-2 - TRBV6-1 CASSEDNNYGYTF TGTGCCAGCAGTGAAGACAATAACTATGGCTACACCTTC
TRBD1 TRBJ2-1 - TRBV6-1 CASRGTASYNEQFF TGTGCCAGCAGGGGGACAGCCTCCTACAATGAGCAGTTCTTC
TRBD2 TRBJ2-3 - TRBV9 CASSISSGVQLNTQYF TGTGCCAGCAGCATTTCTAGCGGGGTTCAATTAAATACGCAGTATTTT
- TRBJ2-7 - TRBV12-5 CASGLDGPYEQYF TGTGCTAGTGGTTTGGACGGACCCTACGAGCAGTACTTC
- TRBJ2-7 - TRBV5-1 CASSLAGEGREQYF TGCGCCAGCAGCTTGGCAGGGGAGGGCCGCGAGCAGTACTTC
- TRBJ2-3 - TRBV30 CAWTSTDTQYF TGTGCCTGGACTAGCACAGATACGCAGTATTTT
- TRBJ2-1 once TRBV28 CASSFSYNEQFF TGTGCCAGCAGTTTCTCCTACAATGAGCAGTTCTTC
TRBD1 TRBJ1-1 - TRBV7-2 CASSLRQGARTEAFF TGTGCCAGCAGCTTACGCCAGGGGGCGAGGACTGAAGCTTTCTTT